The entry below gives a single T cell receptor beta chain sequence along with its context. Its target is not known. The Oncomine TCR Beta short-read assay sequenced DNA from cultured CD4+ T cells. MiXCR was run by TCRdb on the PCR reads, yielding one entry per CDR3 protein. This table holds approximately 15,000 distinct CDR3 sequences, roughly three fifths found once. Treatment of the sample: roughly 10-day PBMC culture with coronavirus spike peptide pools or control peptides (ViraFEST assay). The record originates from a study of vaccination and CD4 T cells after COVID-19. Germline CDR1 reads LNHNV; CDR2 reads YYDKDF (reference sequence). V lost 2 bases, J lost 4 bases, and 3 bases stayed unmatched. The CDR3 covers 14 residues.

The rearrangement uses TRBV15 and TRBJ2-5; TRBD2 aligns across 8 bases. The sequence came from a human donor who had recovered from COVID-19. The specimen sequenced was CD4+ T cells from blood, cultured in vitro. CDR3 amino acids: CATSRRGGVETQYF. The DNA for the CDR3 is TGTGCCACCAGCAGACGGGGGGGCGTAGAGACCCAGTACTTC.